The sequence of this T cell receptor beta chain was determined in a study of T cell responses to AZD1222 COVID-19 vaccine. Study outcomes and limitations: Nearly half of spike-specific TCRs reportedly go after variant regions that carry no mutations.

V was pared by 3 bases and J by 1 base, with 18 bases between. Looked up from germline, CDR1 is MGHRA and CDR2 is YSYEKL. The CDR3 spans 17 residues. About this clone itself: Its antigen remains unidentified.

TCRdb's table, derived via immunoSEQ multiplex PCR, lists solely in-frame clones and lacks some. This table has more than 120,000 clones, around 90% appearing once. The sequencing here drew on peripheral blood, taken 28 days after the second AZD1222 dose. This chain joins TRBV4-1 and TRBJ2-5; the D is unclear. The TCR originated in an adult who received the AZD1222 COVID-19 vaccine. In DNA form, the CDR3 reads TGCGCCAGCAGCCACCCCGGCGGAGTAGTGAGCCAAGAGACCCAGTACTTC. Protein sequence: CASSHPGGVVSQETQYF.